This entry lists 14 T cell receptor beta chains sequenced from one sample in a study of blood T cell repertoires in COVID-19. The assay was immunoSEQ multiplex PCR, and TCRdb's table has in-frame clones only and misses some. Of roughly 380,000 clones detected, approximately 89% appear once; the ten largest clones hold roughly 4%. Sequencing was carried out using peripheral blood. The origin of the receptors is a woman in her sixties or seventies with COVID-19, enrolled during active disease.

Worth noting for this clone: The sample contains more than one DNA sequence encoding this CDR3. This rearrangement joins TRBV5-1 to TRBJ1-5, with D uncertain. The CDR3 is made up of 15 amino acids. V was pared by 0 bases and J by 0 bases, with 7 bases between. CDR1 is SGHRS, CDR2 YFSETQ, per germline. The CDR3 DNA reads as TGCGCCAGCAGCTTGGACGGGGTTAGCAATCAGCCCCAGCATTTT. It yields the protein CASSLDGVSNQPQHF.

The rearrangement joins TRBV4-1 to TRBJ2-7; D remains unclear. The CDR3 has 14 amino acids. V was cut by 1 base and J by 5 bases, with 12 bases left in between. Germline-derived CDR1 and CDR2 are MGHRA and YSYEKL. CDR3 DNA sequence: TGCGCCAGCAGCCAAGTCATCTACTTGGACGAGCAGTACTTC. Amino acids: CASSQVIYLDEQYF.

This clone was recorded a few times. The V call is TRBV5-1, the J call TRBJ2-2, with D maybe TRBD1 (5 bases). Looked up from germline, CDR1 is SGHRS and CDR2 is YFSETQ. The V and J ends lost 4 bases and 3 bases respectively, with 13 bases between them. CDR3 length equals 15 residues. The CDR3 region has the DNA TGCGCCAGCAGCCTACAGGATTCGGACACCGGGGAGCTGTTTTTT. Protein: CASSLQDSDTGELFF.

V is TRBV28 and J is TRBJ2-3; the D gene is possibly TRBD2 (6 bases). Trimming removed 3 bases at V and 5 bases at J, with 15 bases between. This CDR3 is built from 15 residues. The germline V gene has CDR1 MDHEN and CDR2 SYDVKM. The CDR3 is CASSFRGTGGDTQYF. In DNA, the CDR3 is TGTGCCAGCAGTTTTCGGGGGACCGGGGGAGATACGCAGTATTTT.

This chain uses TRBV7-9 with TRBJ1-6; perhaps TRBD1 as D (5 bases). Germline V gene lookup returns CDR1 SEHNR and CDR2 FQNEAQ (reference sequence). This CDR3 region has 15 residues. V dropped 2 bases and J dropped 9 bases, with 14 bases sitting between them. The CDR3 here is CASSLRRDGISPLHF. CDR3 in DNA: TGTGCCAGCAGCTTAAGGCGGGACGGCATTTCACCCCTCCACTTT.

V gene TRBV19 combines with J gene TRBJ1-2; D remains unclear. The germline V gene has CDR1 LNHDA and CDR2 SQIVND (reference sequence). Between the trimmed V and J ends, which lost 3 bases and 2 bases, there was a span of 7 bases. This CDR3 has 13 residues. In DNA, the CDR3 is TGTGCCAGTAGTATTACAGTAAACTATGGCTACACCTTC. Translation: CASSITVNYGYTF. The full variable domain, with the rest looked up from reference TRBV19 and TRBJ1-2, is DGGITQSPKYLFRKEGQNVTLSCEQNLNHDAMYWYRQDPGQGLRLIYYSQIVNDFQKGDIAEGYSVSREKKESFPLTVTSAQKNPTAFYLCASSITVNYGYTFGSGTRLTVV.

This rearrangement joins TRBV11-2 to TRBJ1-4; D possibly corresponds to TRBD1 (5 bases). CDR1 and CDR2 from the germline V gene are SGHAT and FQNNGV. The CDR3 sequence is 14 residues long. Trimming left V 5 bases short and J 3 bases short, with 10 bases between. Here the CDR3 reads CASSLQAANEKLFF. In nucleotides, the CDR3 is TGTGCCAGCAGCCTACAGGCGGCTAATGAAAAACTGTTTTTT.

This chain connects TRBV5-6 to TRBJ1-3; 7 bases are a match to TRBD1. Trimming cost V 3 bases and J 0 bases; bases outside gene matches: 9. The CDR3 is made up of 17 amino acids. Germline CDR1 SGHDT, CDR2 YYEEEE. The DNA of the CDR3 is TGTGCCAGCAGCTCGGGACAGAGGATACGCTCTGGAAACACCATATATTTT. This encodes CASSSGQRIRSGNTIYF.

The chain recombines TRBV6-5 with TRBJ2-7; D gene ambiguous. The germline V and J ends were trimmed by 5 bases and 7 bases, with 12 bases remaining between them. The CDR3 consists of 12 residues. The germline V gene has CDR1 MNHEY and CDR2 SVGAGI. The CDR3 reads CASSLGRREQYF. In nucleotides, the CDR3 is TGTGCCAGCAGTCTGGGCAGAAGGGAGCAGTACTTC.

This chain uses TRBV7-8 with TRBJ1-1; weak D call: TRBD1 (5 bases). Germline values: CDR1 SGHVS, CDR2 FQNEAQ. This CDR3 has 14 amino acids. V lost 10 bases and J lost 1, with 16 bases in between. DNA of the CDR3: TGTGCCACCATACCCACCCAGGGGAACACTGAAGCTTTCTTT. Residues: CATIPTQGNTEAFF.

The chain has TRBV25-1 and TRBJ1-1, with D maybe TRBD1 (5 bases). Trimming shortened V by 2 bases and J by 7 bases, and 20 bases separated the two germline ends. The germline V gene encodes CDR1 MGHDK and CDR2 SYGVNS. There are 16 residues in the CDR3. The CDR3 reads CASSEEFGPMGGEAFF. Here the CDR3 DNA reads TGTGCCAGCAGTGAAGAGTTCGGGCCTATGGGGGGTGAAGCTTTCTTT.

The chain uses TRBV5-5 and TRBJ1-2; TRBD1 matches at 9 bases. V lost 1 base, J lost 7 bases, and 14 bases stayed unmatched. This CDR3 has 17 residues. Germline assignment: CDR1 SGHKS and CDR2 YYEKEE (reference sequence). Written as DNA, the CDR3 is TGTGCCAGCAGCTTGCTAAGGCGCCGGGACAGGGTTGGTGGCTACACCTTC. Translation gives CASSLLRRRDRVGGYTF.

In this sample, this clone turned up a few times. The J gene is TRBJ1-1, the V gene TRBV2; D is possibly TRBD1 (6 bases). CDR1 is SNHLY and CDR2 is FYNNEI in the germline V gene. The CDR3 has 19 residues. With 0 bases removed from V and 7 bases from J, the gap between germline ends came to 27 bases. CDR3 residues: CASSEAGTRVPHLYREAFF. The CDR3 DNA is TGTGCCAGCAGTGAAGCCGGGACACGGGTTCCGCACCTTTACCGTGAAGCTTTCTTT.

The J gene is TRBJ1-5, the V gene TRBV7-2; 8 nucleotides align to TRBD1. Unmatched junction bases numbered 5, after V lost 6 bases and J lost 1 base. Germline lookup yields CDR1 SGHTA and CDR2 FQGNSA. This CDR3 has 15 residues. CDR3 DNA sequence: TGTGCCAGCAGAACCGGGACAGGAAGCAATCAGCCCCAGCATTTT. This encodes CASRTGTGSNQPQHF. The full variable domain, its missing parts supplied by reference TRBV7-2 and TRBJ1-5, is GAGVSQSPSNKVTEKGKDVELRCDPISGHTALYWYRQSLGQGLEFLIYFQGNSAPDKSGLPSDRFSAERTGGSVSTLTIQRTQQEDSAVYLCASRTGTGSNQPQHFGDGTRLSIL.